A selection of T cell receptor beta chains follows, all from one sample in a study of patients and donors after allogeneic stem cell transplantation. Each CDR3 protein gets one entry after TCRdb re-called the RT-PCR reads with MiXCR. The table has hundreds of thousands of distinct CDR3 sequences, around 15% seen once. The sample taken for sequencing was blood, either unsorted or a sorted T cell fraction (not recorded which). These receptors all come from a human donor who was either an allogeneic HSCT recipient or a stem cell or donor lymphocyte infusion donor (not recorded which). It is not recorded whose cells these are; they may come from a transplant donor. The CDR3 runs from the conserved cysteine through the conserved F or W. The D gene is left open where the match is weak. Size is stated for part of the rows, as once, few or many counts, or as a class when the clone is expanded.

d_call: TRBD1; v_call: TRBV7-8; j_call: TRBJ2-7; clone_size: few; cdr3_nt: TGTGCCAGCAGCTTAGCCGGGACAGTGTCCTACGAGCAGTACTTC; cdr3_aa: CASSLAGTVSYEQYF
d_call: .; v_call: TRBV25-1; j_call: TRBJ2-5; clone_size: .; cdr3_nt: TGTGCCAGCAGTGAGCTAGGGGAAGAGACCCAGTACTTC; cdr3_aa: CASSELGEETQYF
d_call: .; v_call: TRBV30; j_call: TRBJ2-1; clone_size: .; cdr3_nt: TGTGCCTGGAGTGTACGAGGGGACCCCAGGCGCGTCCAGTTCTTC; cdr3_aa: CAWSVRGDPRRVQFF
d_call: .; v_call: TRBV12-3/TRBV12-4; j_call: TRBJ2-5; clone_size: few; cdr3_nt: TGTGCCAGCAGCCCCCGGGACGGAATAGAAGAGACCCAGTACTTC; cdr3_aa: CASSPRDGIEETQYF
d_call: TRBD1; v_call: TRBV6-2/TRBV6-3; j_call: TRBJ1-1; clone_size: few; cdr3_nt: TGTGCCAGCAGTTTACTCGGACAGGCCACTGAAGCTTTCTTT; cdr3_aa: CASSLLGQATEAFF
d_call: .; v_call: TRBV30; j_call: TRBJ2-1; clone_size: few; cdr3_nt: TGTGCCTGGAGTGTAATAGGTCGGCCCGACAATGAGCAGTTCTTC; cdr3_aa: CAWSVIGRPDNEQFF
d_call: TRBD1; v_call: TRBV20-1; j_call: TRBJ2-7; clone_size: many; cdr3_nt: TGCAGTGCTAGAGACCTTTGGGGACAGAAAACCTACGAGCAGTACTTC; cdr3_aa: CSARDLWGQKTYEQYF
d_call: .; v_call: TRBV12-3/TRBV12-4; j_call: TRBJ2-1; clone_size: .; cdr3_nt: TGTGCCAGCAGTTTAGCAGCGGTTCCCCAATCGGAGGGTGAGCAGTTCTTC; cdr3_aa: CASSLAAVPQSEGEQFF
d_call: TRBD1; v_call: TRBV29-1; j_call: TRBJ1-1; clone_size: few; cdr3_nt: TGCAGCGTTGAAGTCAGGGGGCAATCGGGCACTGAAGCTTTCTTT; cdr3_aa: CSVEVRGQSGTEAFF
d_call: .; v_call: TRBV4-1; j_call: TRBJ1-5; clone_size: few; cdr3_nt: TGCGCCAGCAGCCAGTCGTTGTCAGATAATAGCAATCAGCCCCAGCATTTT; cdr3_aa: CASSQSLSDNSNQPQHF
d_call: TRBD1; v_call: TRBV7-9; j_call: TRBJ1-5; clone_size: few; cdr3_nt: TGTGCCAGCAGCCAACAAGGACAGGGCAATCAGCCCCAGCATTTT; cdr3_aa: CASSQQGQGNQPQHF
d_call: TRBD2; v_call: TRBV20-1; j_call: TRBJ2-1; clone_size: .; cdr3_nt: TGCAGTGCGCCTATTAAGACTAGCGTTACCTACAATGAGCAGTTCTTC; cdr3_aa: CSAPIKTSVTYNEQFF
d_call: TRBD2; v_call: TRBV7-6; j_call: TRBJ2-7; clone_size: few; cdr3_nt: TGTGCCAGCAGCTTAAGAGCGGGAGGGCCCGGCGAGCAGTACTTC; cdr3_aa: CASSLRAGGPGEQYF
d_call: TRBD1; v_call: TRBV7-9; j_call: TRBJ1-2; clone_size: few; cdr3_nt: TGTGCCAGCAGCCCTCGGGACAGGGGGAACTATGGCTACACCTTC; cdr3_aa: CASSPRDRGNYGYTF
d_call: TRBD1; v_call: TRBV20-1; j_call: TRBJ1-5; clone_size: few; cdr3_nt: TGCAGTGCTAAGGGACAGGGGTCGCATAGCAATCAGCCCCAGCATTTT; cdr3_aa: CSAKGQGSHSNQPQHF
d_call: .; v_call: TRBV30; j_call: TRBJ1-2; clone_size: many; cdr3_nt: TGTGCCTGGAGGGGAAGCTATGGCTACACCTTC; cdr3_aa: CAWRGSYGYTF
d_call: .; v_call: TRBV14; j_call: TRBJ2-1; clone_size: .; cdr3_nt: TGTGCCAGCAGCCAAGTCCTCGGACAGCTCTACAATGAGCAGTTCTTC; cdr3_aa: CASSQVLGQLYNEQFF
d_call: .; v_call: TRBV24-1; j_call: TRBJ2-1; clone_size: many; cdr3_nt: TGTGCCACCAGAGCCCAGGGCAGGGGTTTCGATGAGCAGTTCTTC; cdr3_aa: CATRAQGRGFDEQFF
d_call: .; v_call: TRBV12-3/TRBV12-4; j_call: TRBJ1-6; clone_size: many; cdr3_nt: TGTGCCAGCAGTTTTCAGGGGTATTCACCCCTCCACTTT; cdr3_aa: CASSFQGYSPLHF
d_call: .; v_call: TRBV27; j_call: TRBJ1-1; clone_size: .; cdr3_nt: TGTGCCAGCAGTTTGGTCTATGGTCCGGAAGCTTTCTTT; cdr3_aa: CASSLVYGPEAFF
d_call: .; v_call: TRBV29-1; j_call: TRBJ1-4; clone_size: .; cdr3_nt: TGCAGCGTTGAATTCGGAGAAAAACTGTTTTTT; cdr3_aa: CSVEFGEKLFF
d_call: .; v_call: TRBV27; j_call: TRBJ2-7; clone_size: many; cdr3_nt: TGTGCCAGCAGTCCAACCGGGACGGGCGAGCAGTACTTC; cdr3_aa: CASSPTGTGEQYF
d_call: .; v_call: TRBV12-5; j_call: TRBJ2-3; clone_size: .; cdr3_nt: TGTGCTAGTGGTTTAGATATAGCGGAAGCAGATACGCAGTATTTT; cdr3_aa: CASGLDIAEADTQYF
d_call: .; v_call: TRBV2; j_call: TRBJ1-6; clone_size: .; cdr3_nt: TGTGCCAGCAGGGCGGTTGGATCCTATAATTCACCCCTCCACTTT; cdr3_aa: CASRAVGSYNSPLHF
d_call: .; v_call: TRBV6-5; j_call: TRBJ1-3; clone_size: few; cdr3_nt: TGTGCCAGCAGTTACTCTTCGAGCTCTGGAAACACCATATATTTT; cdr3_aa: CASSYSSSSGNTIYF
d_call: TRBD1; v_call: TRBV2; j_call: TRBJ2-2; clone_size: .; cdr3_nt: TGTGCCAGCATAGAGGGGGCGGGCACCGGGGAGCTGTTTTTT; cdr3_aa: CASIEGAGTGELFF
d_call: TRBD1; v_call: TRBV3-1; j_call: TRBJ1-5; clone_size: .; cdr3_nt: TGTGCCAGCAGCCAAATGACAGGGGCCCAGCCCCAGCATTTT; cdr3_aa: CASSQMTGAQPQHF
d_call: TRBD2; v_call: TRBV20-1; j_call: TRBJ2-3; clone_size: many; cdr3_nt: TGCAGTGCTAGGGGGGGACTAGCGTTTGGAGATACGCAGTATTTT; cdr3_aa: CSARGGLAFGDTQYF
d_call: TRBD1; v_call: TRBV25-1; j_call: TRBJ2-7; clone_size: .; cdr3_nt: TGTGCCAGCAGGGACAGGGGAGCGTACGAGCAGTACTTC; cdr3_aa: CASRDRGAYEQYF
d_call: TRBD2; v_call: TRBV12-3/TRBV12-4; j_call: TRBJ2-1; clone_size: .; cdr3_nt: TGTGCCAGCAGTTTAGTAATAGGACTAGGGTTTTTTGAGCAGTTCTTC; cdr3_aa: CASSLVIGLGFFEQFF
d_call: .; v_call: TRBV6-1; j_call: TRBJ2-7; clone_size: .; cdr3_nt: TGTGCCAGCCAACTTAGACAGCCTGGCTACGAGCAGTACTTC; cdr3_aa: CASQLRQPGYEQYF
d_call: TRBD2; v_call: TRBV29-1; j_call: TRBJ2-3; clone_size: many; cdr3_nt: TGCAGCGTTCGCCAGGTAGCGGGAACAGATACGCAGTATTTT; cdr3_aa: CSVRQVAGTDTQYF
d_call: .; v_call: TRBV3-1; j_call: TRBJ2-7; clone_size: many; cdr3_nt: TGTGCCAGCAGCCAAGGGGACTCCTACGAGCAGTACTTC; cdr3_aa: CASSQGDSYEQYF
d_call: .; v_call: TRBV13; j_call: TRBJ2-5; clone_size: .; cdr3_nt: TGTGCCAGCAGCTTAATGGAAGGGGCGGTTGGGACCCAGTACTTC; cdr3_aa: CASSLMEGAVGTQYF
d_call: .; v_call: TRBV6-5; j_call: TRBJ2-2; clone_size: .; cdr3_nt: TGTGCCAGCAGTTACGGGGCGGGGCGCACCGGGGAGCTGTTTTTT; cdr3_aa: CASSYGAGRTGELFF
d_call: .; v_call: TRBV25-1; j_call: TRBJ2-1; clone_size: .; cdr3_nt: TGTGCCAGCAGTGACGGTAATGAGCAGTTCTTC; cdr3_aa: CASSDGNEQFF
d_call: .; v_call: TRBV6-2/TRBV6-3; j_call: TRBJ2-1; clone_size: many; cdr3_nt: TGTGCCAGCAGTTCCCCCAGATACCGCTCCTACAATGAGCAGTTCTTC; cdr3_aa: CASSSPRYRSYNEQFF
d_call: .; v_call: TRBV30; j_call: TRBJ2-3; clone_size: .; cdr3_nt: TGTGCCTGGAAAGCAACAGGGTACACAGATACGCAGTATTTT; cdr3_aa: CAWKATGYTDTQYF
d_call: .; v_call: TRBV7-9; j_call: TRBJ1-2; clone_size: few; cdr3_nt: TGTGCCAGCAGCGAAACGGGACCTCTGGTCTACACCTTC; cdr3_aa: CASSETGPLVYTF
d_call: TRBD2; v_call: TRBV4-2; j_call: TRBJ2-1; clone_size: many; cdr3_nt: TGTGCCAGCAGCCAGGACGGGAGGGAAAATGAGCAGTTCTTC; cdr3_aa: CASSQDGRENEQFF
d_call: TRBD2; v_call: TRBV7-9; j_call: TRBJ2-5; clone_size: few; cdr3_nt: TGTGCCAGCAGCTTTTTAGCGGGAGGGCAAGAGACCCAGTACTTC; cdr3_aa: CASSFLAGGQETQYF
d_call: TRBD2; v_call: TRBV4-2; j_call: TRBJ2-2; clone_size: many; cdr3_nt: TGTGCCAGCAGCGACGGGACTAGCGTCGGCGGGGAGCTGTTTTTT; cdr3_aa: CASSDGTSVGGELFF
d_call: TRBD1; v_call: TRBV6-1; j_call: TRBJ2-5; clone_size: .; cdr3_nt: TGTGCCAGCAGCTCCCGGACAGGGGCGAAAGGGTCCCAGTACTTC; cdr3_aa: CASSSRTGAKGSQYF
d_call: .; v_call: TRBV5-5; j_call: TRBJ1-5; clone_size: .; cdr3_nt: TGTGCCAGCAGGTTGGGGGTTAGCAATCAGCCCCAGCATTTT; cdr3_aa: CASRLGVSNQPQHF
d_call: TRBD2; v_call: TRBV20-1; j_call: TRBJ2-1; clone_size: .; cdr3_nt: TGCAGTGCTTCTCCCAGCGGGGCCCGAGGCAATGAGCAGTTCTTC; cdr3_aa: CSASPSGARGNEQFF
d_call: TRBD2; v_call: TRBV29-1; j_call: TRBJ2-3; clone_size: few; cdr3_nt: TGCAGCGCTGTCAGTTTTACTAGCGGGAGCACAGATACGCAGTATTTT; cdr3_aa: CSAVSFTSGSTDTQYF